These T cell receptor beta chains were read from a single sample in a study of cytomegalovirus exposure and HLA in healthy donors. This table comes from immunoSEQ multiplex PCR, and its TCRdb copy is limited to in-frame clones, with some not included. The sample holds 150,000 to 200,000 clones, 86% seen once. Input material: PBMCs. These TCRs come from a woman between 25 and 40 years old in good health and CMV-seronegative. Both conserved end residues are trimmed from each CDR3. A D gene is named only where the DNA matches it firmly.

J: TRBJ2-5
D: TRBD2
V: TRBV11-2
CDR3: ASSLTPGLAEKTQY

J: TRBJ1-1
D: NA
V: TRBV7-9
CDR3: ASSRTGGQRDTEAF

J: TRBJ1-6
D: NA
V: TRBV6-9
CDR3: ATRDPLLKRSSSPLH

J: TRBJ1-5
D: NA
V: TRBV28
CDR3: ASSFSVWGEGNQPQH

J: TRBJ1-5
D: TRBD1
V: TRBV7-9
CDR3: ASSLTGDQPQH

J: TRBJ2-5
D: NA
V: TRBV9
CDR3: ASSYPGHEETQY

J: TRBJ2-1
D: TRBD2
V: TRBV5-1
CDR3: ASSPSSGGFNEQF

J: TRBJ2-7
D: NA
V: TRBV19
CDR3: ASSLTATYEQY

J: TRBJ2-3
D: TRBD2
V: TRBV4-3
CDR3: ASSRERGSTDTQY

J: TRBJ1-1
D: NA
V: TRBV5-1
CDR3: ASSSPGTMNTEAF

J: TRBJ1-2
D: TRBD1
V: TRBV5-1
CDR3: ASSRQGGGYT

J: TRBJ1-1
D: NA
V: TRBV7-6
CDR3: ASSEGVQTEAF

J: TRBJ1-6
D: NA
V: TRBV21-1
CDR3: AREAQGPGSYNSPLH

J: TRBJ2-7
D: NA
V: TRBV9
CDR3: ASSVGVGAYSYEQY

J: TRBJ2-7
D: TRBD1
V: TRBV6-7
CDR3: ANDRDAYEQY

J: TRBJ2-7
D: NA
V: TRBV11-2
CDR3: ASSLSLAPVYEQY

J: TRBJ1-5
D: NA
V: TRBV4-3
CDR3: ASSQDRRQDNQPQH

J: TRBJ2-1
D: NA
V: TRBV6-1
CDR3: AILPGWAHEQF

J: TRBJ1-1
D: TRBD1
V: TRBV6-1
CDR3: ASRTDRVNTEAF

J: TRBJ2-1
D: NA
V: TRBV7-2
CDR3: ASSFTSLSNEQF

J: TRBJ2-7
D: TRBD1
V: TRBV7-2
CDR3: ASSPGTGDYEQY

J: TRBJ1-6
D: NA
V: TRBV4-3
CDR3: ASSQERGIALH

J: TRBJ2-1
D: NA
V: TRBV5-1
CDR3: ASSWRDFYNEQF

J: TRBJ2-6
D: TRBD1
V: TRBV15
CDR3: ATSNRQGTGANVLT

J: TRBJ1-5
D: NA
V: TRBV9
CDR3: ASSAPGHSNQPQH

J: TRBJ2-1
D: TRBD2
V: TRBV27
CDR3: ASASGAPWNEQF

J: TRBJ2-7
D: NA
V: TRBV4-3
CDR3: ASSQDLDGSSYEQY

J: TRBJ2-5
D: TRBD2
V: TRBV4-2
CDR3: ASSQVASGGQETQY

J: TRBJ2-5
D: NA
V: TRBV27
CDR3: ASSLRGAGETQY

J: TRBJ1-2
D: NA
V: TRBV7-9
CDR3: ASSFGNRNYGYT

J: TRBJ2-1
D: NA
V: TRBV5-6
CDR3: ASRNQGNIGYNEQF

J: TRBJ2-1
D: TRBD2
V: TRBV4-3
CDR3: ASSQDHSGGFDEQF

J: TRBJ1-1
D: TRBD1
V: TRBV5-6
CDR3: ASSSGTGKAF